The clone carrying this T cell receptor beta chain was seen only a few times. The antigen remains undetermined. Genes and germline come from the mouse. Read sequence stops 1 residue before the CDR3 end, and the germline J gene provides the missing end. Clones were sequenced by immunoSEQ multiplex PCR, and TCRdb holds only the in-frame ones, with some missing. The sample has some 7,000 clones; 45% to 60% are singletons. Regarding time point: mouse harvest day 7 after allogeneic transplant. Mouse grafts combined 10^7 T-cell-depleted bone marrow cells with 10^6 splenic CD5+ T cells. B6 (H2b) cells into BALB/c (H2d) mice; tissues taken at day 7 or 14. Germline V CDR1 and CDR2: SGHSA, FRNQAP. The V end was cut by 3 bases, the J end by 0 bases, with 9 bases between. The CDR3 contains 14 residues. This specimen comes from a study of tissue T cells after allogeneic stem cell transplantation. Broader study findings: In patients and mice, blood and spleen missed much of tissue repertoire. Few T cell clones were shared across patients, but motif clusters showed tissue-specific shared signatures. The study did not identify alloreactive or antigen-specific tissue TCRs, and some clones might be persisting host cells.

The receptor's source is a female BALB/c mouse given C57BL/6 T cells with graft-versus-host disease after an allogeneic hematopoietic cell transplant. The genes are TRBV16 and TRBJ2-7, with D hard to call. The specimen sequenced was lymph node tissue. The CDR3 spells CASSLAESSYEQYF. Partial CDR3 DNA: TGTGCAAGCAGCTTGGCTGAGAGCTCCTATGAACAGTAC.